The clone carrying this T cell receptor (beta chain) turned up a few times. This entry belongs to a study of Graves' ophthalmopathy and Graves' hyperthyroidism. Study-level background: No progression to ophthalmopathy over 18 months defined stable hyperthyroidism.

Hyperthyroidism patients, aged 18 to 65, were newly diagnosed, under 2 months' duration. The sequenced template was RNA, covering the TCR beta CDR3 region. HTBI primers served in a first-round RT-PCR, which a second-round multiplex PCR followed. TCRdb used MiXCR to reprocess the multiplex PCR reads, holding one entry per CDR3 protein. The sample includes approximately 1.2 million distinct CDR3 sequences, less than 45% seen only once; the top ten take over 8.5%. The germline V and J ends were trimmed by 4 bases and 6 bases, with 13 bases remaining between them. This CDR3 region has 13 residues. In germline, CDR1 is SGHDN, CDR2 FVKESK.

The gene calls are TRBV14 and TRBJ2-7, with a weak D call TRBD2 (7 bases). The clonotype was recovered from an adult man with Graves' hyperthyroidism. The sample comprised peripheral blood or thyroid tissue (not recorded which). The CDR3 DNA reads as TGTGCCAGCAGCCGGATGGGGGGGCTCGAGCAGTACTTC. This encodes CASSRMGGLEQYF.